The rows below give T cell receptor beta chains drawn from one sample of a study of blood T cell repertoires in COVID-19. The method was immunoSEQ multiplex PCR; TCRdb's version includes in-frame clones alone and lacks a portion of them. The sample holds 100,000 to 150,000 clones; roughly 80% are singletons and the top ten take 7.9%. The source material was peripheral blood. All receptors come from a human donor in a cohort sampled during active COVID-19. Both conserved end residues are trimmed from each CDR3. The order of the fields is clone size, V gene, J gene, CDR3 protein. Expanded clones get a size class; other rows say once, few or many, or leave the size out.

.	TRBV4-1	TRBJ2-7	ASSQGPSYEQY
once	TRBV5-5	TRBJ2-1	ASSPHWAGDRVNNEQF
.	TRBV29-1	TRBJ2-7	SAVDRGNEQY
.	TRBV6-6	TRBJ1-4	ASSYLSTADEKLF
.	TRBV11-2	TRBJ1-4	ASSLDPDRAVGEKLF
many	TRBV5-4	TRBJ2-7	ASSFPRAGDYEQY
.	TRBV3-1/TRBV3-2	TRBJ2-7	ASSREGGSSYEQY
.	TRBV11-1	TRBJ2-1	ASSRQAGALRDEQF
.	TRBV5-1	TRBJ2-3	ASSSGGGRDTQY
.	TRBV9	TRBJ2-2	ASSLGPGGGAGELF
.	TRBV2	TRBJ1-4	ASAGQLGGEKLF
few	TRBV19	TRBJ1-4	ASSIWQGGEKLF
.	TRBV5-1	TRBJ1-2	ASSQGTFRDGYT
.	TRBV14	TRBJ2-1	ASSHPGGRTYNEQF
.	TRBV9	TRBJ2-1	ASSVAPGGHEQF
.	TRBV15	TRBJ2-7	ATSRSLADSYEQY
.	TRBV27	TRBJ2-3	ASSWKAGGRADTQY